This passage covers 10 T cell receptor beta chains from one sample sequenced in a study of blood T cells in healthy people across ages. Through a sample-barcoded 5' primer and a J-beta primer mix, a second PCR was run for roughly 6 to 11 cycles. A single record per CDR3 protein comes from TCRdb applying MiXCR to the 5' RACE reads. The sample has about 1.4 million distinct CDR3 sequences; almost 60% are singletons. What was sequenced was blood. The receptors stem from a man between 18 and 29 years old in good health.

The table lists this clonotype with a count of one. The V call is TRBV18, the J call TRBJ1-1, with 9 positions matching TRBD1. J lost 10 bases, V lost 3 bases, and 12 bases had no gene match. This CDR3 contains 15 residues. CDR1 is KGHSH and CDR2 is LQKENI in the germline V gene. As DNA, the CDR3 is TGTGCCAGCTCACCTAAGGACAGGGGATCTCTCGCAGCTTTCTTT. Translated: CASSPKDRGSLAAFF.

CDR3: CASSLGKPTGGFSEAFF. As DNA, the CDR3 is TGTGCCAGCAGTTTGGGGAAACCGACAGGAGGTTTTTCTGAAGCTTTCTTT. The rearrangement joins TRBV27 to TRBJ1-1, with D perhaps matching TRBD1 (6 bases). The germline V gene has CDR1 MNHEY and CDR2 SMNVEV (reference sequence). The CDR3 has 17 residues. V was pared by 3 bases and J by 6 bases, with 23 bases between.

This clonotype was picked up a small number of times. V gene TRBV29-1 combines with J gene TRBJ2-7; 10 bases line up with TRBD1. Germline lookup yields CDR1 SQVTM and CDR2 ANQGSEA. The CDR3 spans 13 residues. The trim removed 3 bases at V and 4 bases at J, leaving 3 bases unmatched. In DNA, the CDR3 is TGCAGCGTTGAGACAGGGGGCCAATACGAGCAGTACTTC. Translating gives CSVETGGQYEQYF.

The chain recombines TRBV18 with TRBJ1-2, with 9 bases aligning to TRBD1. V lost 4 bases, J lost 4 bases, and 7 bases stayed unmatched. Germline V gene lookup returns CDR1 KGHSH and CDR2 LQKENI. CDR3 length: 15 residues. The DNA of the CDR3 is TGTGCCAGCTCACTGAAACAGGGGGCTTCCTATGGCTACACCTTC. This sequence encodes CASSLKQGASYGYTF.

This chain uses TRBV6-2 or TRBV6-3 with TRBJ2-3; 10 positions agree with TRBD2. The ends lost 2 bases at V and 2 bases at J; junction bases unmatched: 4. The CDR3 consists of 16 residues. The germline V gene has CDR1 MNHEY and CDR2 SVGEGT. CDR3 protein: CASSYDGLADTDTQYF. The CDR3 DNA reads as TGTGCCAGCAGTTACGACGGACTAGCGGACACAGATACGCAGTATTTT.

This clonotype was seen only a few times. The CDR3 region is CSGMAPTNNEQFF. CDR3 coding DNA: TGCAGCGGAATGGCCCCTACGAACAATGAGCAGTTCTTC. V is TRBV29-1 and J is TRBJ2-1; D remains ambiguous. The CDR3 covers 13 residues. The V end lost 7 bases, the J end lost 5 bases, and 15 bases lay between the germline ends. CDR1 is SQVTM and CDR2 is ANQGSEA in the germline V gene.

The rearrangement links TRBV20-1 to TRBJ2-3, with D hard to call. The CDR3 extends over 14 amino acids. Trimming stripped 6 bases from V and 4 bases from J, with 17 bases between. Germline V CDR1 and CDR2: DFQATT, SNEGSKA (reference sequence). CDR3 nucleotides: TGCAGTGCCCCTGGAGCGACCACCCCAGATACGCAGTATTTT. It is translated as CSAPGATTPDTQYF.

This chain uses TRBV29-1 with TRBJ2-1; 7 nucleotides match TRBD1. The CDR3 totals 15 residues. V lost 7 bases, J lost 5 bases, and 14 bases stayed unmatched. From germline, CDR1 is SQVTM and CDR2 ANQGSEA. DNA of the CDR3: TGCAGCGGACAGGGAGATGGAGTGGCTCACAATGAGCAGTTCTTC. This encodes CSGQGDGVAHNEQFF.

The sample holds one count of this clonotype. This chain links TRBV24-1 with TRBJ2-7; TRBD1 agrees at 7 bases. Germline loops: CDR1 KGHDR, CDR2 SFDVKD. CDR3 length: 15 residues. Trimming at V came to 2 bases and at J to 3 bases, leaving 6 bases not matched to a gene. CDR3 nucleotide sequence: TGTGCCACCAGTGATTGGGGACAGAGAAACTACGAGCAGTACTTC. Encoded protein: CATSDWGQRNYEQYF.

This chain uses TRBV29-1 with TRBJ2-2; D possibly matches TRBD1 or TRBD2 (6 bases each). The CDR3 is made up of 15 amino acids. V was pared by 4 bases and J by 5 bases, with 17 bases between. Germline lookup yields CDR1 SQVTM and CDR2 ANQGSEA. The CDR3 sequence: CSVVGGPGRTGELFF. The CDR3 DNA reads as TGCAGCGTTGTGGGGGGCCCGGGGCGGACCGGGGAGCTGTTTTTT.